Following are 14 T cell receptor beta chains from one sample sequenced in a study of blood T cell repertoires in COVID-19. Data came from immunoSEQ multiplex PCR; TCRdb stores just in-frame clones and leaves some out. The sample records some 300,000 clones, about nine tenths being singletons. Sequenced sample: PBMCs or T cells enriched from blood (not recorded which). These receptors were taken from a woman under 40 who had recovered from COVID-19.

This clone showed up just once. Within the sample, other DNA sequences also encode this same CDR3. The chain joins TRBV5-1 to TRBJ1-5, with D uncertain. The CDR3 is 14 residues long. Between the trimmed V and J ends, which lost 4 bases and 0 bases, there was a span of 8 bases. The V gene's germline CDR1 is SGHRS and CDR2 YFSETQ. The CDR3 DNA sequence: TGCGCCAGCAGCCCCGGTGATAGCAATCAGCCCCAGCATTTT. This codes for CASSPGDSNQPQHF.

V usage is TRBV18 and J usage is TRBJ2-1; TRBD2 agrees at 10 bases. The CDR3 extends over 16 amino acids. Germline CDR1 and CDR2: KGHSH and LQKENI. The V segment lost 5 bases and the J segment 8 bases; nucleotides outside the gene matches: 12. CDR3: CASSKGTSAQDDEQFF. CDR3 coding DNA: TGTGCCAGCTCAAAGGGGACTAGCGCGCAGGATGATGAGCAGTTCTTC.

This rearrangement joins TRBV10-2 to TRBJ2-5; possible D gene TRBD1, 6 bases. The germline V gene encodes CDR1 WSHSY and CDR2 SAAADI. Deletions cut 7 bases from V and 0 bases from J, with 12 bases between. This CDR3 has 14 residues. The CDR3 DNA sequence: TGCGCCAGCAACGGAGACAGGAACCAAGAGACCCAGTACTTC. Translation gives CASNGDRNQETQYF.

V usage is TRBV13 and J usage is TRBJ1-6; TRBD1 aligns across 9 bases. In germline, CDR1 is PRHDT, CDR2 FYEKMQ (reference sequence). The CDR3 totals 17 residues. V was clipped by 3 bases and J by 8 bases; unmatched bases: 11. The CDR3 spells CASSLGSGDRVDSPLHF. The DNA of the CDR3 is TGTGCCAGCAGCTTGGGTAGTGGGGACAGGGTTGATTCACCCCTCCACTTT. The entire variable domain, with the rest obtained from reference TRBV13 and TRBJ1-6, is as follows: AAGVIQSPRHLIKEKRETATLKCYPIPRHDTVYWYQQGPGQDPQFLISFYEKMQSDKGSIPDRFSAQQFSDYHSELNMSSLELGDSALYFCASSLGSGDRVDSPLHFGNGTRLTVT.

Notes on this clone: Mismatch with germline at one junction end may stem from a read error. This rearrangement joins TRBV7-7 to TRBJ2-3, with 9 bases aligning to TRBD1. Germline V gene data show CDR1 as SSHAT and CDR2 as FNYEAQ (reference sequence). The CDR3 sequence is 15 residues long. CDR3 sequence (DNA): TGTGCTAGCAGCCGGGGGACAGGGTCCACAGATACGCAGTATTTT. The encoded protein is CASSRGTGSTDTQYF.

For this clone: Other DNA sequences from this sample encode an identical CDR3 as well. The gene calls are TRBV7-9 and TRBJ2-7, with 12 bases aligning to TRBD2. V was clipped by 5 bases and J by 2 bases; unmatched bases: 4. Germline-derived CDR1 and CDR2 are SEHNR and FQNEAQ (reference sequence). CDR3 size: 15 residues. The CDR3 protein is CASSLGLAGTYEQYF. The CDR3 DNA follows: TGTGCCAGCAGCCTAGGACTAGCGGGAACCTACGAGCAGTACTTC.

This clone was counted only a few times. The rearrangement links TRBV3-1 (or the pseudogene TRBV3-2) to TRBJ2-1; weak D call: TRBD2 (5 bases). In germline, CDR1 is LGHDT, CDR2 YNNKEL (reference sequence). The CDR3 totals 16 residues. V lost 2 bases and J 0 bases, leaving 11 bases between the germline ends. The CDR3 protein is CASSQLAGHSYNEQFF. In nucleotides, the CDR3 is TGTGCCAGCAGCCAATTGGCGGGCCACTCCTACAATGAGCAGTTCTTC.

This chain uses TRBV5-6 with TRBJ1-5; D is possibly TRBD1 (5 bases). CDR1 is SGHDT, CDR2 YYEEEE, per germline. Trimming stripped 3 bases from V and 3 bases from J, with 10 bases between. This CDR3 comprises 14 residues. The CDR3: CASSSQVYNQPQHF. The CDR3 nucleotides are TGTGCCAGCAGCTCACAGGTATACAATCAGCCCCAGCATTTT.

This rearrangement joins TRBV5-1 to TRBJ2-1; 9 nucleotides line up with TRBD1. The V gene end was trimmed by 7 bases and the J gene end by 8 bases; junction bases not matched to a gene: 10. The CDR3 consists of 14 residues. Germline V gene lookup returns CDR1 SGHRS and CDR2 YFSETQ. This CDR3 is CASRRTGVIYEQFF. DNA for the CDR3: TGCGCCAGCCGCCGGACAGGGGTTATCTATGAGCAGTTCTTC.

The CDR3 protein is CASSLTGEVPYEQYF. DNA of the CDR3: TGTGCCAGCAGCTTAACGGGGGAAGTACCCTACGAGCAGTACTTC. The chain is built from TRBV11-2 and TRBJ2-7, with a possible D match to TRBD2 (6 bases). This CDR3 is 15 amino acids long. V lost 2 bases, J lost 2 bases, and 13 bases lay in between. Germline CDR1 reads SGHAT; CDR2 reads FQNNGV.

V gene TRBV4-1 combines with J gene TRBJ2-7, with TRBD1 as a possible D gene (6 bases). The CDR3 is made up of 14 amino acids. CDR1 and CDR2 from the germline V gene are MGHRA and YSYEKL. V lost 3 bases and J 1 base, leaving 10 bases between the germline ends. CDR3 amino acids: CASSHQGPSYEQYF. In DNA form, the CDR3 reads TGCGCCAGCAGCCATCAGGGGCCTTCCTACGAGCAGTACTTC.

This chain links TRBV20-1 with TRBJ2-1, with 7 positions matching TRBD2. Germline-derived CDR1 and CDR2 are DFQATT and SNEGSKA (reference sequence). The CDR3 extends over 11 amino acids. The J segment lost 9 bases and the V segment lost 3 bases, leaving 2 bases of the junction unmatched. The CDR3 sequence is CSASLAAEQFF. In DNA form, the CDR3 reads TGCAGTGCTAGTCTAGCGGCTGAGCAGTTCTTC.

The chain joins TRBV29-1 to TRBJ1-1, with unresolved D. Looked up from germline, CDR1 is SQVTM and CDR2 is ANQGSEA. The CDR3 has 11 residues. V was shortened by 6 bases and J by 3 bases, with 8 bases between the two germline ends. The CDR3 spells CSVRRDTEAFF. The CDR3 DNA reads TGCAGCGTCCGACGGGACACTGAAGCTTTCTTT. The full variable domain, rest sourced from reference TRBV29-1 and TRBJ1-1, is SAVISQKPSRDICQRGTSLTIQCQVDSQVTMMFWYRQQPGQSLTLIATANQGSEATYESGFVIDKFPISRPNLTFSTLTVSNMSPEDSSIYLCSVRRDTEAFFGQGTRLTVV.

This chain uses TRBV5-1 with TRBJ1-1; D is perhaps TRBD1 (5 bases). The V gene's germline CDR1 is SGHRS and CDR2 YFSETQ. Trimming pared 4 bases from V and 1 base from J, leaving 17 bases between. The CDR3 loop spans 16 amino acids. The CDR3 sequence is CASSLTGGLENTEAFF. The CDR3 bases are TGCGCCAGCAGCCTCACCGGGGGACTTGAGAACACTGAAGCTTTCTTT.